The 15 T cell receptor beta chains below all came from one sample that was sequenced in a study of T cell repertoires in cytomegalovirus infection. TCRdb called the reads again in MiXCR, with one record for every CDR3 protein. There are 150,000 to 190,000 distinct CDR3 sequences in the sample; around 22% occur only once, and approximately 10% lies in the top ten. The sequencing sample was made of PBMCs. The source is a human donor in good health (CMV status not recorded). Some clones in this sample may be carry-over from other donors' samples.

The chain employs TRBV12-3 or TRBV12-4 and TRBJ2-2; perhaps TRBD2 as D (7 bases). V gave up 2 bases and J gave up 0 bases, with 19 bases separating them. The CDR3 extends over 19 amino acids. In DNA form, the CDR3 reads TGTGCCAGCAGTTTAATAGGGAGGGGGGCCCTTTCGAACACCGGGGAGCTGTTTTTT. Translation gives CASSLIGRGALSNTGELFF.

This clonotype appeared a few times. The chain has TRBV29-1 and TRBJ1-3, with D hard to call. The V end was cut by 7 bases, the J end by 1 base, with 11 bases between. This CDR3 is 13 amino acids long. Germline assignment: CDR1 SQVTM and CDR2 ANQGSEA. This CDR3 reads CSAVMDSGNTIYF. CDR3 sequence (DNA): TGCAGCGCCGTCATGGATTCTGGAAACACCATATATTTT.

The sample holds one count of this clonotype. V usage is TRBV5-1 and J usage is TRBJ2-2, with a possible D match to TRBD2 (5 bases). Germline CDR1 SGHRS, CDR2 YFSETQ. Trimming pared 0 bases from V and 5 bases from J, leaving 8 bases between. The CDR3 contains 14 residues. As DNA, the CDR3 is TGCGCCAGCAGCTTGGGGTCGGGAACCGGGGAGCTGTTTTTT. It is translated as CASSLGSGTGELFF.

V gene TRBV2 combines with J gene TRBJ1-1; D unclear. The CDR3 spans 14 residues. The V gene lost 0 bases and the J gene lost 7 bases, with 12 bases spanning the gap. Looked up from germline, CDR1 is SNHLY and CDR2 is FYNNEI. The chain's CDR3 is CASSEALVTGEAFF. CDR3 nucleotides: TGTGCCAGCAGTGAAGCGCTGGTGACGGGTGAAGCTTTCTTT.

This chain joins TRBV29-1 and TRBJ2-7; weak D call: TRBD1 (6 bases). The V end lost 7 bases, the J end lost 2 bases, and 15 bases lay between the germline ends. The length of the CDR3 is 13 residues. CDR1 is SQVTM, CDR2 ANQGSEA, per germline. The CDR3 coding sequence is TGCAGCGCCCTCCGACAGGCAACCTACGAGCAGTACTTC. It translates to CSALRQATYEQYF.

This clonotype was seen many times. The chain has TRBV7-3 and TRBJ2-2; D may be TRBD1 (6 bases). The V end lost 4 bases, the J end lost 4 bases, and 10 bases lay between the germline ends. The CDR3 has 14 amino acids. Germline values: CDR1 SGHTA, CDR2 FQGTGA. This CDR3 is CASSSQGFTGELFF. CDR3 coding DNA: TGTGCCAGCAGCTCCCAGGGGTTCACCGGGGAGCTGTTTTTT.

In its sample, this clonotype was seen many times. The CDR3 protein is CASSLGGNTNTGELFF. DNA for the CDR3: TGTGCCAGCAGCTTAGGAGGAAATACGAACACCGGGGAGCTGTTTTTT. The rearrangement links TRBV7-2 to TRBJ2-2, with D uncertain. CDR3 length: 16 amino acids. V was pared by 1 base and J by 0 bases, with 9 bases between. Germline-derived CDR1 and CDR2 are SGHTA and FQGNSA.

This clonotype was seen many times. The CDR3 nucleotides read TGTGCCAGCAGTTATAGGACAGGGGAGGGCGGGGAGCTGTTTTTT. Its translation: CASSYRTGEGGELFF. The chain has TRBV7-2 and TRBJ2-2; TRBD1 matches 9 bases. V lost 6 bases, J lost 7 bases, and 9 bases stayed unmatched. The CDR3 consists of 15 residues. Germline V gene lookup returns CDR1 SGHTA and CDR2 FQGNSA.

The V gene is TRBV6-5, the J gene TRBJ1-1; 8 nucleotides agree with TRBD1. V lost 6 bases to trimming and J lost 0 bases; unmatched junction nucleotides: 3. Germline CDR1 and CDR2: MNHEY and SVGAGI. This CDR3 has 14 amino acids. The CDR3 DNA is TGTGCCAGCAGCAGACAGGGGATGAACACTGAAGCTTTCTTT. Its translation: CASSRQGMNTEAFF.

This clonotype has more than one count but fewer than ten. The junction differs from germline at one of its ends, possibly a read error. J is TRBJ1-2 and V is TRBV28, with no clear D. CDR1 and CDR2 from the germline V gene are MDHEN and SYDVKM. CDR3 size: 12 residues. The CDR3 loop is CASSSFFPTFAF. In DNA form, the CDR3 reads TGTGCCAGCAGTTCCTTCTTCCCCACGTTCGCCTTC.

The chain employs TRBV29-1 and TRBJ1-1; no reliable D call. The CDR3 extends over 12 amino acids. Trimming took 7 bases from V and 1 from J, leaving 10 bases between them. Germline V gives CDR1 SQVTM, CDR2 ANQGSEA. The CDR3 sequence: CSARTRNTEAFF. The CDR3 DNA reads as TGCAGCGCCCGAACAAGGAACACTGAAGCTTTCTTT.

This clonotype was counted a few times. The chain couples TRBV12-3 or TRBV12-4 to TRBJ1-3; 7 nucleotides match TRBD1. CDR3 length: 17 residues. The V and J ends lost 6 bases and 3 bases, in that order; junction bases with no gene match: 14. The CDR3 DNA reads TGTGCCAGCAGACAGGGACAGCTCCCTATGCTTGGAAACACCATATATTTT. Translation gives CASRQGQLPMLGNTIYF.

The rearrangement joins TRBV12-5 to TRBJ2-7; D not resolved. The CDR3 is made up of 14 amino acids. Deletions cut 4 bases from V and 3 bases from J, with 13 bases between. CDR1 is LGHNT, CDR2 FRNRAP, per germline. The CDR3 loop reads CASGSSAAYYEQYF. CDR3 DNA: TGTGCTAGTGGTTCCTCGGCAGCCTACTACGAGCAGTACTTC.

This clonotype has at least ten counts. The chain joins TRBV7-2 to TRBJ2-1; D call uncertain. The V and J ends lost 1 base and 3 bases respectively, with 10 bases between them. The CDR3 has 15 residues. The germline gives CDR1 SGHTA, CDR2 FQGNSA. In DNA, the CDR3 is TGTGCCAGCAGCTTAGGGCTAGTATACTACAATGAGCAGTTCTTC. This gives the protein CASSLGLVYYNEQFF.

Notes on this clonotype: This could be a read error, since a much larger clone is one nucleotide away. This chain links TRBV7-2 with TRBJ2-2; D is ambiguous. The CDR3 covers 14 residues. CDR1 SGHTA and CDR2 FQGNSA come from the germline V gene. The CDR3 DNA reads TGTGACAGCAGCTTACAAGGAGCGAGCGGGGAGCTGTTTTTT. It translates to CDSSLQGASGELFF.